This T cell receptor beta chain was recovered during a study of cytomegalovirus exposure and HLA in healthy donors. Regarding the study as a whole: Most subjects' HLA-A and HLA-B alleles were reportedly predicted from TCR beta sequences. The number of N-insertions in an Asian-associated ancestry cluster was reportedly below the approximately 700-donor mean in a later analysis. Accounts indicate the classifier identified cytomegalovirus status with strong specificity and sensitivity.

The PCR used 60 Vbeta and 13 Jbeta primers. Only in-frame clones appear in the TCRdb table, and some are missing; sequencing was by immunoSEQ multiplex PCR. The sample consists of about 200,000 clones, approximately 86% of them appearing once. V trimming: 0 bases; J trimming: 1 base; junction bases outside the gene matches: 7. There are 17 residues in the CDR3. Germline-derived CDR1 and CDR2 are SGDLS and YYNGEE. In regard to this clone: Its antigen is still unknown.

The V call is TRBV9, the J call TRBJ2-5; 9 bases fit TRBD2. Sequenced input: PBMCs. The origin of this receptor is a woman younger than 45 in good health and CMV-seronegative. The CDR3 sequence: CASSVGLAGSLQETQYF. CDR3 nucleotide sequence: TGTGCCAGCAGCGTAGGTCTAGCGGGGTCCCTCCAAGAGACCCAGTACTTC.